This T cell receptor beta chain emerged from a study of blood T cell repertoires in COVID-19. Profiled with immunoSEQ multiplex PCR; TCRdb holds only in-frame clones, not every one. The data show 95,000 to 110,000 clones, roughly 80% seen once. Sequencing used peripheral blood. The source of this sequence is a man aged 60 to 69 with acute or convalescent COVID-19.

This chain's CDR3 is CASSHRAHNSPLHF. The CDR3 DNA is TGTGCCAGCAGCCACAGGGCCCATAATTCACCCCTCCACTTT. The chain couples TRBV3-1 (or the pseudogene TRBV3-2) to TRBJ1-6, with D perhaps matching TRBD1 (5 bases). Germline V CDR1 and CDR2: LGHDT, YNNKEL (reference sequence). The V end was cut by 3 bases, the J end by 5 bases, with 8 bases between. The CDR3 extends over 14 amino acids.